These 21 T cell receptor beta chains share one sample of origin, sequenced in a study of identical twins. One entry per CDR3 protein results from TCRdb running MiXCR on the 5' RACE reads. The sample has approximately 500,000 distinct CDR3 sequences, roughly 26% seen once. The same sample was also used in a study of T cells expressing NK-cell markers.

The sequencing input was CD4+ T cells sorted from blood. Every receptor here comes from a woman under 30 in good health.

The chain carries TRBV20-1 and TRBJ1-2; perhaps TRBD1 as D (5 bases). CDR1 and CDR2 (germline): DFQATT, SNEGSKA (reference sequence). Deletions cut 6 bases from V and 4 bases from J, with 12 bases between. This CDR3 is built from 12 residues. As DNA, the CDR3 is TGCAGTGCAAAAACAGGTGCCTATGGCTACACCTTC. This encodes CSAKTGAYGYTF.

The chain has TRBV11-2 and TRBJ2-1; maybe TRBD2 (6 bases). The CDR3 has 15 amino acids. Trimming cost V 5 bases and J 6 bases, with 17 bases left between them. The germline CDR1 and CDR2 sequences are SGHAT and FQNNGV. The CDR3: CASSIHQGLFNEQFF. The CDR3 DNA sequence: TGTGCCAGCAGCATCCACCAGGGACTCTTCAATGAGCAGTTCTTC.

The chain uses TRBV3-1 and TRBJ2-2, with no clear D. From germline, CDR1 is LGHDT and CDR2 YNNKEL (reference sequence). V was trimmed by 4 bases and J by 8 bases, leaving 20 bases between them. CDR3 length: 16 residues. DNA of the CDR3: TGTGCCAGCAGCCCCGCGTCCGGTACTATTCTAGGGGAGCTGTTTTTT. Encoded protein: CASSPASGTILGELFF.

This clonotype has just a few counts. V and J are TRBV10-3 and TRBJ2-3; D unclear. The CDR3 has 12 residues. Germline V CDR1 and CDR2: ENHRY, SYGVKD. Trimming pared 6 bases from V and 2 bases from J, leaving 6 bases between. DNA for the CDR3: TGTGCCATCAGAGGAACCACAGATACGCAGTATTTT. This gives the protein CAIRGTTDTQYF.

This clonotype came up a few times. The chain links TRBV12-3 or TRBV12-4 to TRBJ2-5; TRBD1 matches at 8 bases. CDR3 length: 14 residues. With 6 bases clipped from V and 4 bases from J, the junction kept 7 bases outside the gene matches. The CDR3, as DNA: TGTGCCAGCAGCCGACAGGGGATCGGAGAGACCCAGTACTTC. Amino acid sequence: CASSRQGIGETQYF.

The J gene is TRBJ2-1, the V gene TRBV6-2 or TRBV6-3; 10 bases map to TRBD2. The CDR3 totals 17 residues. Germline CDR1 MNHEY, CDR2 SVGEGT. V lost 6 bases to trimming and J lost 0 bases; unmatched junction nucleotides: 8. CDR3 bases: TGTGCCAGCAGCCGGCCTAGCGGGAGAAGCTCCTACAATGAGCAGTTCTTC. Translated: CASSRPSGRSSYNEQFF.

In the case of this clonotype: The junction departs from germline at one end; a sequencing error may be responsible. This rearrangement joins TRBV20-1 to TRBJ1-1, with TRBD1 matching 7 bases. Germline values: CDR1 DFQATT, CDR2 SNEGSKA (reference sequence). The CDR3 length is 16 residues. The CDR3 nucleotides read TGCTGTGCTAGAGACAGGGCAGGTTGGGGAGGCGCTGAAGCTTTCTTT. It specifies CCARDRAGWGGAEAFF.

V and J are TRBV3-1 and TRBJ2-5; no reliable D call. The CDR3 length is 13 residues. Looked up from germline, CDR1 is LGHDT and CDR2 is YNNKEL (reference sequence). Trimming pared 3 bases from V and 5 bases from J, leaving 10 bases between. CDR3 residues: CASSHDVRETQYF. The CDR3 DNA follows: TGTGCCAGCAGCCACGACGTAAGGGAGACCCAGTACTTC.

A few counts support this clonotype. The chain uses TRBV20-1 and TRBJ1-1; D possibly corresponds to TRBD1 (5 bases). V lost 3 bases and J 1 base, leaving 21 bases between the germline ends. The CDR3 loop spans 17 amino acids. Germline loops: CDR1 DFQATT, CDR2 SNEGSKA (reference sequence). The CDR3 region is CSASDPGKWAWNTEAFF. The DNA for the CDR3 is TGCAGTGCTAGCGATCCAGGGAAATGGGCTTGGAACACTGAAGCTTTCTTT.

This clonotype has just a few counts. This chain uses TRBV5-1 with TRBJ2-7; 7 bases match TRBD1. Germline V gene lookup returns CDR1 SGHRS and CDR2 YFSETQ. The J segment lost 2 bases and the V segment lost 4 bases, leaving 12 bases of the junction unmatched. The CDR3 is 16 amino acids. This CDR3 is CASSREPGQLTYEQYF. The CDR3 DNA reads TGCGCCAGCAGCCGAGAACCGGGACAGCTAACCTACGAGCAGTACTTC.

In this sample, this clonotype turned up a few times. CDR3 residues: CAIRGSPNEKLFF. For the CDR3, the DNA is TGTGCCATCAGAGGGAGCCCTAATGAAAAACTGTTTTTT. This chain connects TRBV10-3 to TRBJ1-4; D is uncertain. CDR1 and CDR2 from the germline V gene are ENHRY and SYGVKD. The CDR3 runs 13 residues. V lost 6 bases and J lost 3, with 8 bases in between.

This chain connects TRBV5-1 to TRBJ2-3; no clear D. The V end lost 0 bases, the J end lost 2 bases, and 7 bases lay between the germline ends. Germline V gives CDR1 SGHRS, CDR2 YFSETQ. The CDR3 sequence is 14 residues long. CDR3 DNA sequence: TGCGCCAGCAGCTTGGAGTCCCACACAGATACGCAGTATTTT. This translates into CASSLESHTDTQYF.

V usage is TRBV10-3 and J usage is TRBJ2-5; D gene ambiguous. V was trimmed by 3 bases and J by 1 base, leaving 3 bases between them. From germline, CDR1 is ENHRY and CDR2 SYGVKD. The CDR3 runs 12 residues. Written as DNA, the CDR3 is TGTGCCATCAGTGATACCCAAGAGACCCAGTACTTC. Protein product: CAISDTQETQYF.

This clonotype was recorded a few times. V and J are TRBV3-1 and TRBJ2-1, with TRBD2 matching over 9 bases. The V gene's germline CDR1 is LGHDT and CDR2 YNNKEL (reference sequence). Trimming cost V 6 bases and J 5 bases; bases outside gene matches: 5. The CDR3 has 14 amino acids. CDR3: CASSISGSNNEQFF. CDR3 DNA sequence: TGTGCCAGCAGTATTAGCGGGAGCAACAATGAGCAGTTCTTC.

This clonotype occurred a few times. The chain employs TRBV5-1 and TRBJ2-3; D tentatively fits TRBD1 or TRBD2 (6 bases each). The germline V gene encodes CDR1 SGHRS and CDR2 YFSETQ. This CDR3 region has 15 residues. Trimming cost V 3 bases and J 9 bases, with 20 bases left between them. CDR3 sequence reads: CASSSQGTHQGTQYF. The CDR3 DNA follows: TGCGCCAGCAGCTCCCAAGGGACTCATCAGGGGACGCAGTATTTT.

The CDR3 here is CASSIRQVDTEAFF. The CDR3 nucleotides are TGTGCCAGCAGTATCCGGCAGGTGGACACTGAAGCTTTCTTT. The chain links TRBV27 to TRBJ1-1; D is ambiguous. Per germline, CDR1 MNHEY and CDR2 SMNVEV (reference sequence). The length of the CDR3 is 14 residues. With 5 bases removed from V and 3 bases from J, the gap between germline ends came to 13 bases.

This clonotype came up many times. The chain employs TRBV5-1 and TRBJ2-7; no definite D call. Germline assignment: CDR1 SGHRS and CDR2 YFSETQ. The CDR3 spans 13 residues. Trimming cost V 0 bases and J 1 base, with 5 bases left between them. The CDR3 sequence is CASSLAPSYEQYF. For the CDR3, the DNA is TGCGCCAGCAGCTTGGCCCCTTCCTACGAGCAGTACTTC.

This chain links TRBV10-3 with TRBJ1-1, with 7 bases that match TRBD1. Germline CDR1 and CDR2: ENHRY and SYGVKD. The trim removed 10 bases at V and 5 bases at J, leaving 10 bases unmatched. The CDR3 is made up of 13 amino acids. CDR3 bases: TGTGCCAGCAAGTCACAGGGGCGGACTGAAGCTTTCTTT. It encodes CASKSQGRTEAFF.

In this sample, this clonotype turned up a few times. This chain connects TRBV21-1 to TRBJ2-7; the table's TRBD1 call for D was not verified on the DNA. TRBV21-1 is designated a pseudogene. This CDR3 comprises 13 residues. This CDR3 reads CASSPQQGGEQYF. In nucleotides, the CDR3 is TGTGCCAGCAGCCCACAGCAGGGCGGGGAGCAGTACTTC.

This clonotype was observed a few times. The CDR3 reads CASSQGTGANVLTF. The CDR3 region has the DNA TGTGCCAGCAGTCAGGGCACTGGGGCCAACGTCCTGACTTTC. The gene calls are TRBV3-1 and TRBJ2-6; perhaps TRBD1 as D (5 bases). The CDR3 is 14 residues long. The germline V and J ends were trimmed by 6 bases and 2 bases, with 8 bases remaining between them. Germline values: CDR1 LGHDT, CDR2 YNNKEL (reference sequence).

CDR3 sequence: CSAFQGRLTGELFF. CDR3 DNA: TGCAGTGCCTTCCAGGGCAGGCTAACCGGGGAGCTGTTTTTT. The rearrangement links TRBV20-1 to TRBJ2-2; perhaps TRBD1 as D (5 bases). This CDR3 contains 14 residues. Germline-derived CDR1 and CDR2 are DFQATT and SNEGSKA (reference sequence). V gave up 6 bases and J gave up 5 bases, with 16 bases separating them.